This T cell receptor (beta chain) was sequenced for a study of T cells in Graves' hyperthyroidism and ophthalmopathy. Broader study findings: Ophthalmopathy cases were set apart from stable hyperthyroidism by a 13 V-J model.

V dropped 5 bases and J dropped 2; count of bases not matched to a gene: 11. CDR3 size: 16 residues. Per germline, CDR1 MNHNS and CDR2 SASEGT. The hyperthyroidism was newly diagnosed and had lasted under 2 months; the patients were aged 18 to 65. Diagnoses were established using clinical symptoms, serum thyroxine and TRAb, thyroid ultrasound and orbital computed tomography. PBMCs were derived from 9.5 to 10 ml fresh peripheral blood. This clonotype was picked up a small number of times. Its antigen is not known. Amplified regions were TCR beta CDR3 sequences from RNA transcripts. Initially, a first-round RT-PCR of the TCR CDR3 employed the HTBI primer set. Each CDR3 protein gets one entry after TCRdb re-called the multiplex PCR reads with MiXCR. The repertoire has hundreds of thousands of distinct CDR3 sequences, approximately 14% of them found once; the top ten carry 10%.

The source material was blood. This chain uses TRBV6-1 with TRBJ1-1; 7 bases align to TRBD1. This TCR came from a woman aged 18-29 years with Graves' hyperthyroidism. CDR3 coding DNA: TGTGCCAGCAGTCAAACAAGGACAGGCGGAAACACTGAAGCTTTCTTT. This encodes CASSQTRTGGNTEAFF.